This T cell receptor beta chain was captured by sequencing in a study of CD8+ T cells in alopecia areata. This clone has only a few counts. Genes here carry mouse names. Read sequence stops 4 residues before the CDR3 end, and the germline J gene provides the missing end. CDR3 length: 15 residues. Germline lookup yields CDR1 FNHDT and CDR2 SITEND (reference sequence). Investigators isolated RNA and reverse transcribed it into cDNA to act as the sequencing template. The assay was immunoSEQ multiplex PCR, and TCRdb's table has in-frame clones only and misses some. Listed for the sample are some 120,000 clones, none seen a single time.

This TCR was recovered from a C3H/HeJ mouse with alopecia areata. For the strain, the MHC haplotype given is H2-k. Source material: lesional skin. The J gene is TRBJ2-7, the V gene TRBV19; possibly TRBD1 for D (6 bases). The CDR3 is CASSIRWGQTYEQYF. CDR3 bases read: TGTGCCAGCAGTATAAGGTGGGGACAAACGTAT.